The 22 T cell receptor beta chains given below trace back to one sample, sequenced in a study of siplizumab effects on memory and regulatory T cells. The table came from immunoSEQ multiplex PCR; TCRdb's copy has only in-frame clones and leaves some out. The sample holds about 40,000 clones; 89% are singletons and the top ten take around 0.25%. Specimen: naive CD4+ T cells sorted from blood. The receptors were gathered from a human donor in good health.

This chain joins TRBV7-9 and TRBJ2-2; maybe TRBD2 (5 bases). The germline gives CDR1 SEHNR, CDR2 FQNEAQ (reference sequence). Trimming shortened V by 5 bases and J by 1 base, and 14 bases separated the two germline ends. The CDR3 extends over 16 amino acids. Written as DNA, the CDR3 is TGTGCCAGCAGCCCGGAGGCAGAACTGAACACCGGGGAGCTGTTTTTT. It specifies CASSPEAELNTGELFF.

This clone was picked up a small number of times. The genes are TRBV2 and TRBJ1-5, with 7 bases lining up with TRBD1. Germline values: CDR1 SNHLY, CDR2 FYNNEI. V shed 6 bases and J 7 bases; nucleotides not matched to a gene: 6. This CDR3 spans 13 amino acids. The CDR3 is CASRARGHQPQHF. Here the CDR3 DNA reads TGTGCCAGCAGGGCGAGGGGGCACCAGCCCCAGCATTTT.

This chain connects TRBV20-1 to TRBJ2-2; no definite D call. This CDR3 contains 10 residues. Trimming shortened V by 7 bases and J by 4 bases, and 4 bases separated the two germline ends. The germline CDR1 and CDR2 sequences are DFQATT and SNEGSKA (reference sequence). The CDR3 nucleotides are TGCAGTGTAGGCACCGGGGAGCTGTTTTTT. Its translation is CSVGTGELFF.

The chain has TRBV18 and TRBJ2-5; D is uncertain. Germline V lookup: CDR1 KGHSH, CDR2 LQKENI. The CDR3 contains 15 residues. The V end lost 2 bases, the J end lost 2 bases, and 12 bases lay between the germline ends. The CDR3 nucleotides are TGTGCCAGCTCACCAACTATGGGCGGACAAGAGACCCAGTACTTC. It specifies CASSPTMGGQETQYF.

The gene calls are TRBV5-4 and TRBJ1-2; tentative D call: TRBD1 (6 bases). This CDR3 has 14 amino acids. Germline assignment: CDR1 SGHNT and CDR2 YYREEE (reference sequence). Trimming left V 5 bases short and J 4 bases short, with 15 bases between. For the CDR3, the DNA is TGTGCCAGCAGATCTTTGGGGGGGGCCTATGGCTACACCTTC. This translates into CASRSLGGAYGYTF.

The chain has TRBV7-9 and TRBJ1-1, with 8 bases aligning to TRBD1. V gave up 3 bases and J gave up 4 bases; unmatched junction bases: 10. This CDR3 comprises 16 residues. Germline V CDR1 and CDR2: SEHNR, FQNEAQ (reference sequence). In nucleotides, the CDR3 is TGTGCCAGCAGCTTCCCGACGCAGGGGGCGCCCACTGAAGCTTTCTTT. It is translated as CASSFPTQGAPTEAFF.

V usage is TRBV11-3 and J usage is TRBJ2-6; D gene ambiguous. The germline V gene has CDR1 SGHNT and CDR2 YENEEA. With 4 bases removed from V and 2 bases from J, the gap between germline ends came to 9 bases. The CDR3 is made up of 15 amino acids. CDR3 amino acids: CASSSGRTGANVLTF. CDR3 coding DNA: TGTGCCAGCAGCTCCGGCAGGACTGGGGCCAACGTCCTGACTTTC. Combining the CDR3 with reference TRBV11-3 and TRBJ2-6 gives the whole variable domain EAGVVQSPRYKIIEKKQPVAFWCNPISGHNTLYWYLQNLGQGPELLIRYENEEAVDDSQLPKDRFSAERLKGVDSTLKIQPAELGDSAVYLCASSSGRTGANVLTFGAGSRLTVL.

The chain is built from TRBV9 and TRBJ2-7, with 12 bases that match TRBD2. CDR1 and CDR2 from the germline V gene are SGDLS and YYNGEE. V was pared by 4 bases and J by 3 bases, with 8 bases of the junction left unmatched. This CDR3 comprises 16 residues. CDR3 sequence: CASSPTSGGGGYEQYF. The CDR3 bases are TGTGCCAGCAGCCCGACTAGCGGGGGTGGTGGCTACGAGCAGTACTTC.

CDR3 in amino acids: CSVSSGPYNEQFF. CDR3 in DNA: TGCAGCGTTTCTAGCGGACCATACAATGAGCAGTTCTTC. The rearrangement uses TRBV29-1 and TRBJ2-1; the match to TRBD2 covers 7 bases. There are 13 residues in the CDR3. In germline, CDR1 is SQVTM, CDR2 ANQGSEA. Germline trimming cut 5 bases from V and 4 bases from J; bases unmatched to any gene: 5.

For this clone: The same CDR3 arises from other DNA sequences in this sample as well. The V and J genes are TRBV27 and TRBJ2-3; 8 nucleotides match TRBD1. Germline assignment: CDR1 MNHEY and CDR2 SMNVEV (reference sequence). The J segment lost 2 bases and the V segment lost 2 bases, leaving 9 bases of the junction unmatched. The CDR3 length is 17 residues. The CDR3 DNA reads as TGTGCCAGCAGTTTACCAAGGACAGGGCGCCCCACAGATACGCAGTATTTT. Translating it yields CASSLPRTGRPTDTQYF.

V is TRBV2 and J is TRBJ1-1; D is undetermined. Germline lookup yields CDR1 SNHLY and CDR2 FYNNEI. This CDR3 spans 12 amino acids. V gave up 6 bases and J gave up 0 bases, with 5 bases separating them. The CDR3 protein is CASRDLNTEAFF. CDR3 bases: TGTGCCAGCAGAGACCTGAACACTGAAGCTTTCTTT.

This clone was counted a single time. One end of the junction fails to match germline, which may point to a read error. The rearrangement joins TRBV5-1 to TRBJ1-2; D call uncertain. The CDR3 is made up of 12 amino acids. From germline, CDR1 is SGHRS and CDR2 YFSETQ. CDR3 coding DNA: TGCGCCAGCAGCTTGGATGGAACAATACCTCTCTTC. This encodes CASSLDGTIPLF.

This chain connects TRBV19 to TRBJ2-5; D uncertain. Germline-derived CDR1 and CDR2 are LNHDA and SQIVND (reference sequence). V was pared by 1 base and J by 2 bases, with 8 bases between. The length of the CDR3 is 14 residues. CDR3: CASSIVGGQETQYF. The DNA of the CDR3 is TGTGCCAGTAGTATAGTCGGCGGTCAAGAGACCCAGTACTTC.

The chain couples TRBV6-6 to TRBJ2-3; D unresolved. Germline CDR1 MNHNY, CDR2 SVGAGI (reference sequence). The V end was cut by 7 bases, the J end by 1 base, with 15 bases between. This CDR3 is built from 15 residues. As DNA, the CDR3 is TGTGCCAGCAACCTAATAGCAAGGGGCACAGATACGCAGTATTTT. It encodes CASNLIARGTDTQYF.

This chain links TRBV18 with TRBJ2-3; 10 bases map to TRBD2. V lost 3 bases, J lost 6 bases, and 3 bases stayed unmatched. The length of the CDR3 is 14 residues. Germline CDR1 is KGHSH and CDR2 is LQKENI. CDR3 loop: CASSPLAGADTQYF. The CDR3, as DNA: TGTGCCAGCTCACCTCTAGCGGGGGCGGATACGCAGTATTTT.

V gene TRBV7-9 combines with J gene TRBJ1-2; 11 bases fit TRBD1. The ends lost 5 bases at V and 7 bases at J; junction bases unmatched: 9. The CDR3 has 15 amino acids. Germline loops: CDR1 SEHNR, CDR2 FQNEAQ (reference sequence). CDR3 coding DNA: TGTGCCAGCAGCCCCCAAGCCGGGACAGGGGGTGGCTACACCTTC. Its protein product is CASSPQAGTGGGYTF.

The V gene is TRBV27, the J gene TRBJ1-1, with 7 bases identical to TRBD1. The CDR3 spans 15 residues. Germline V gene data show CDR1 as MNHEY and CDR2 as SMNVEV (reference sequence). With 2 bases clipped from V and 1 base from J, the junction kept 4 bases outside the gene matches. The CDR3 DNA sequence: TGTGCCAGCAGTTTAGAGGGGGCGAGGAACACTGAAGCTTTCTTT. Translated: CASSLEGARNTEAFF.

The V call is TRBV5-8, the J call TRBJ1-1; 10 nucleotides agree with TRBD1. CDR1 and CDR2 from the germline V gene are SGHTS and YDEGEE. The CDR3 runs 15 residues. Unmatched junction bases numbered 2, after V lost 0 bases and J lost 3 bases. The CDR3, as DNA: TGTGCCAGCAGCTTGGAGACAGGGGGCTACACTGAAGCTTTCTTT. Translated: CASSLETGGYTEAFF. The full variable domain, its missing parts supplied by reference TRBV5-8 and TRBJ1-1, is EAGVTQSPTHLIKTRGQQATLRCSPISGHTSVYWYQQALGLGLQFLLWYDEGEERNRGNFPPRFSGRQFPNYSSELNVNALELEDSALYLCASSLETGGYTEAFFGQGTRLTVV.

The DNA for the CDR3 is TGTGCCAGCAGTTCCGGAAATTCACCCCTCCACTTT. Translation gives CASSSGNSPLHF. The chain is built from TRBV6-5 and TRBJ1-6; D not resolved. The V end was cut by 4 bases, the J end by 7 bases, with 5 bases between. This CDR3 spans 12 amino acids. Germline values: CDR1 MNHEY, CDR2 SVGAGI.

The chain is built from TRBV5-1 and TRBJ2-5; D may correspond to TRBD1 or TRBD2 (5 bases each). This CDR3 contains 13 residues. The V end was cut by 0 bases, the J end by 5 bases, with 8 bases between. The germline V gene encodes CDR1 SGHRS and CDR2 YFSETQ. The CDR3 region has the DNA TGCGCCAGCAGCTTGGGGGGGTCGGAGACCCAGTACTTC. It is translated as CASSLGGSETQYF.

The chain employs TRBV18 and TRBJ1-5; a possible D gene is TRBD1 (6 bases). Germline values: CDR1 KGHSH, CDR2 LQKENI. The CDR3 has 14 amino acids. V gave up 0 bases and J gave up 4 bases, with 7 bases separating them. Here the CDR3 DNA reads TGTGCCAGCTCACCACCTCAGGGGAATCAGCCCCAGCATTTT. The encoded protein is CASSPPQGNQPQHF.

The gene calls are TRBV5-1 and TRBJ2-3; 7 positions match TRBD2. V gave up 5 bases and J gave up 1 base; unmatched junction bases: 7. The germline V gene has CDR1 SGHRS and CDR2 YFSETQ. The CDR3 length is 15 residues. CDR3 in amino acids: CASSRGGSRTDTQYF. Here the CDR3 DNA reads TGCGCCAGCAGTCGGGGCGGGAGCCGCACAGATACGCAGTATTTT.